This TCR beta chain was found in a study of TIL therapy for anti-PD-1-resistant metastatic lung cancer. The libraries were made with immunoSEQ v3. Profiled with immunoSEQ multiplex PCR; TCRdb holds only in-frame clones, not every one. The data contain 55,000 to 70,000 clones, around 87% of them singletons. Germline V CDR1 and CDR2: SGHNT, YYREEE (reference sequence). With 1 base removed from V and 0 bases from J, the gap between germline ends came to 2 bases. This CDR3 has 12 amino acids. Time point described: pre-treatment sample, taken before nivolumab and TIL therapy. The J gene is TRBJ2-7, the V gene TRBV5-4; D not certain. The sequencing used blood, collected at baseline. This sequence originates from a person between 30 and 80 years old with non-small cell lung cancer. CDR3 residues: CASSLSSYEQYF. CDR3 DNA sequence: TGTGCCAGCAGCTTGAGCTCCTACGAGCAGTACTTC.